Listed here is a single T cell receptor beta chain. Its antigen remains unidentified. No base quality values were provided; no much bigger clone lies one nucleotide off. The sample is drawn from a study of cytomegalovirus exposure and HLA in healthy donors (dated by TCRdb to about 2017). General notes on the study: In an earlier analysis of under 750 of the donors, under 300 Gb of sequence data and 100 million or so unique TCR beta sequences from about 179 million T cells were reported. The study used immunosequencing to profile the T cell repertoires of some 600 subjects and linked those repertoires to cytomegalovirus serostatus. An early release that covered fewer than 800 HLA-typed donors contained approximately 300 gigabases of sequencing data and about 84 million unique TCR sequences. Donor age, sex, ethnicity and CMV serostatus were compiled alongside the repertoire data. To predict cytomegalovirus infection status, the study brought together high-throughput TCR immunosequencing, statistical association of individual TCRs with disease status, and machine learning. Because of strong linkage in the cohort, roughly five DR-DQ haplotypes were treated as single units for association and clustering. The study aimed to test whether cataloging public T cell receptors could reveal signatures of past pathogen exposure. Both class I and class II loci were covered by HLA typing, at four-digit resolution. An earlier analysis of some 500 of the donors applied high-throughput TCR beta sequencing to assess whether each TCR beta V gene segment acted as functional or pseudogenic. All discovery cohort repertoires had been generated on a single sequencing platform. To study patterns of TCR occurrence, a later analysis re-analyzed previously published TCR beta repertoires from just over 650 donors and added high-resolution HLA genotyping. Besides the first cohort of 666 subjects, a separate validation cohort made up of 120 different subjects was used. In the later analysis, no new phenotypic data were used to find candidate immune exposures; instead, reliance was placed on TCR beta sequences and their occurrence across donors. Among 300 to 500 genotyped donors of the cohort, an average of approximately 240,000 unique TCR beta nucleotide sequences was sequenced per donor, of which roughly 17% were non-productive. Of the 300 to 500 genotyped donors, 65% to 90% were placed in the genetic ancestry cluster associated with self-reported Caucasian donors. Typing coverage varied by locus: roughly 629-630 donors for A, B, C, DRB1 and DQB1; approximately 500 for DQA1; about 570 for DPA1; 450 to 480 for DPB1. In a later genetic analysis, genome-wide SNP genotypes for about three fifths of the roughly 670 donors were used, and that subset was treated as a discovery cohort.

The cohort was made up of 500 to 800 healthy bone marrow donors. At the time of sampling, every cohort member was nominally healthy, though immune exposures that went unrecorded were likely present. The donor was CMV seronegative and belonged to the group of under 400 seronegative cohort members. Every donor gave a peripheral blood sample, and the peripheral blood mononuclear cells from that sample were used for TCR beta sequencing. The Qiagen DNeasy Blood Extraction Kit was used to extract genomic DNA from the blood cell samples. Points the paper makes about the study in general: The sequencing pipeline was judged likely to have produced a cluster of highly shared sequence variants as a technical artifact. At a false discovery rate of 0.05, a later analysis linked 15,000 to 20,000 TCR beta sequences to specific HLA alleles. While some public TCRs were present in many individuals, most TCR sequences turned up only very rarely across donors. The classifier was reported to diagnose cytomegalovirus status with high specificity and sensitivity in both the original cohort and the validation cohort. The earlier analysis of approximately 590 of the donors excluded approximately 17 rarely observed V segments, including chromosome 9 orphons, because counts were too low. In a later genetic analysis, fewer N-insertions in productive TCRs were reported among donors in an Asian-associated ancestry cluster than the roughly 700-donor mean. The 87-base-pair reads could not distinguish some IMGT-functional V segments, including TRBV6-2 and TRBV6-3, so those segments were excluded. According to a later analysis, TCR association rates differed among HLA loci, with DRB1 alleles showing the most associated TCRs and HLA-C alleles showing the fewest. In a later analysis, HLA-associated TCR beta chains showed more clonal expansion and lower generation probabilities than non-associated chains that were equally common. This cohort had only TCR beta chains sequenced, and the lack of alpha or paired-chain data limited which features could be detected. In vitro tests confirmed that three of the cytomegalovirus-associated TCR beta chains recognize cytomegalovirus antigens. HLA typing was unavailable for some donors at each locus, so association tests used only the typed subset. The presence/absence analyses assumed that sequencing depth was roughly uniform across donors, and that assumption may not be true. A later analysis found that most CMV-associated TCR beta chains appeared HLA-restricted, with HLA associations seemingly driven largely by CMV exposure. The authors suggested that the approach could potentially be generalized to other disease states and immunological phenotypes. A further reported finding was that TCR beta sequences accurately predicted the HLA-A and HLA-B alleles for most subjects in the first cohort. CMV serostatus was the only immune exposure information available for the cohort. In an earlier analysis of around 600 of the donors, most TCR beta V segments were observed in productive rearrangements about 90% or about 30% of the time, broadly matching IMGT annotations. In a later analysis, several top co-occurrence clusters were reported to appear linked to parvovirus B19, influenza, CMV and Epstein-Barr virus. Strong co-occurrence of HLA alleles, especially DR and DQ, made assigning TCR associations to individual alleles difficult. In a later genetic analysis, a missense DCLRE1C variant was associated with V-gene and J-gene trimming of TCR beta chains, and the association was replicated in an independent cohort. The study listed 150 to 200 TCR beta chains as associated with cytomegalovirus. Correlated functional status among segregating V segments might reflect linkage disequilibrium, but an unknown experimental factor could not be ruled out.

The library was generated by the immunoSEQ multiplex PCR assay. For the multiplex PCR, a mixture combining 60 forward primers for TCR Vbeta segments and 13 reverse primers for TCR Jbeta segments was used. A multiplex PCR assay on genomic DNA amplified the CDR3 region of rearranged TCR beta genes. Amplified TCR beta libraries were sequenced as 87-base-pair reads on the Illumina HiSeq System. The source study handled its data this way. A later analysis counted 65 million to 90 million unique TCR beta chains across the 690 or so repertoires, and 10 million to 11 million of these chains were shared by at least two donors. To remove PCR and sequencing errors, raw reads were error-corrected and collapsed into unique sequences using a nearest-neighbor algorithm that merged closely related sequences. CDR3 sequences were aligned to IMGT reference sequences to assign V, D and J gene segments. For a sequence to be retained, a match of at least six nucleotides was required to both a V gene segment and a J gene segment. A rearrangement was called productive if the CDR3 had no stop codons and remained in frame with V and J, and every other rearrangement was called non-productive. CDR3 was defined by IMGT convention, running from the second conserved V-encoded cysteine to the conserved J-encoded phenylalanine. Sequences without an unambiguous match to a single V gene segment were excluded from the earlier analysis of a few hundred of the donors. An earlier analysis of a few hundred of the donors called V segments functional above 56.7% productive rearrangements and segregating when the between-donor standard deviation exceeded 5%. A statistical classification framework was built for diagnosing cytomegalovirus status from the catalog of TCR beta chain sequences. A later analysis assigned V and J genes by comparing TCR nucleotide sequences with IMGT/GENE-DB human TR gene sequences. A later analysis assigned CDR3 sequences and most-parsimonious VDJ recombination scenarios with the TCRdist pipeline. In a later analysis, each TCR beta chain was defined by its CDR3 amino acid sequence together with its V-gene family, and reads lacking a unique V-gene family were excluded. To address suspected cross-contamination and a sequencing artifact, a later analysis removed roughly 640 highly shared, low-generation-probability nucleotide sequences. For each public chain, a later analysis derived a clonal expansion index from normalized ranks of inferred template counts within each repertoire. Generation probabilities in a later analysis came from a VDJ recombination model fitted to out-of-frame rearrangements, and those results were checked against IGoR. In a later analysis, hypergeometric tests were used to score TCR-TCR, TCR-HLA and TCR-CMV co-occurrence, with a repertoire-size bias correction applied to TCR pairs. In a later analysis, false discovery rates were estimated by permuting HLA or CMV assignments 20 times. In a later analysis, co-occurring TCRs were grouped using DBSCAN, with TCRdist sequence similarity added in when clustering inside HLA-allele-positive subsets. Co-occurrence clustering excluded repertoires with fewer than 30,000 or more than 120,000 public chains, plus five with anomalous nucleotide sharing. TCRdb took over this immuneACCESS table, retaining in-frame rearrangements with V and J assigned. Such tables are incomplete; in checked studies, under half of the missing clones stem from an unresolved V gene, and the remainder is unexplained. For V, J and clone size, that table is used; D and trimming come from the DNA. In this sample the table shows about 200,000 clones, roughly 80% of which occur a single time. The top ten clonotypes cover around 1.7% of the sample.

Trimming removed 5 bases from V and 4 bases from J; the gene matches leave 3 bases unexplained. CDR1 LNHDA and CDR2 SQIVND are derived from the germline V gene (reference sequence). Spanning cysteine to phenylalanine, the CDR3 consists of 14 amino acids. Here the CDR3 DNA is all that survives: 42 bases in frame from base 1. The V gene is TRBV19 and the J gene is TRBJ2-2, with 8 junctional bases fitting TRBD1. The specimen was PBMCs. The clonotype was recovered from a woman under 30 in good health and CMV-seronegative. The DNA reads TGTGCCAGTAGTCCACAGGGGGGCACCGGGGAGCTGTTTTTT. Translated, this gives CASSPQGGTGELFF.